This note documents a single TCR beta chain sequence. What it binds is unknown. This record belongs to a study of cytomegalovirus exposure and HLA in healthy donors. About the research overall: Prior work identified 120 million or so unique TCR beta sequences in some 200 million T cells.

Vbeta (60) and Jbeta (13) primers were used in the PCR. This table comes from immunoSEQ multiplex PCR, and its TCRdb copy is limited to in-frame clones, with some not included. The sample records 59,000 or so clones, 65% to 75% being singletons. Regarding the study as a whole: The productive fraction for most TCR beta V segments was about 90% or about 30% in an earlier analysis. The authors listed 164 TCR beta chains as cytomegalovirus-associated.

Material for sequencing was PBMCs. This sequence was found in a man between 25 and 39 years old in good health and CMV-seropositive.

The CDR3 nucleotides are TGTGCCAGCAGCCCTAGAGGGACTGAAGCTTTCTTT. The encoded protein is CASSPRGTEAFF. The chain has TRBV7-2 and TRBJ1-1; D uncertain. There are 12 residues in the CDR3. V lost 5 bases to trimming and J lost 5 bases, with 9 bases between them. Per germline, CDR1 SGHTA and CDR2 FQGNSA.